The 21 T cell receptor beta chains given below trace back to one sample, sequenced in a study of metastatic and nonmetastatic thyroid tumors. TCRdb ran MiXCR on the PCR reads. In the table there are about 39,000 clones, around a fifth of which are singletons. Thyroid surgery was performed in patients who had received no treatment beforehand. Source material: blood. The source of these receptors is a female donor with papillary thyroid cancer or a benign thyroid nodule (not recorded which). Some clones in this sample may be carry-over from other donors' samples.

Comment on this clone: Germline and junction disagree at one end, which may indicate a read error. V gene TRBV5-1 combines with J gene TRBJ2-6, with D perhaps matching TRBD1 (5 bases). This CDR3 region has 18 residues. CDR1 is SGHRS, CDR2 YFSETQ, per germline. The chain's CDR3 is CASILGQLGLSGSNVLTF. CDR3 in DNA: TGCGCCAGCATCTTGGGGCAGCTGGGGCTCTCTGGGTCCAACGTCCTGACTTTC.

This clone occurred many times. J is TRBJ1-5 and V is TRBV6-1; D remains ambiguous. Germline-derived CDR1 and CDR2 are MNHNS and SASEGT. The CDR3 length is 14 residues. The V gene lost 2 bases and the J gene lost 6 bases, with 11 bases spanning the gap. In DNA form, the CDR3 reads TGTGCCAGCAGTGAACCAGTGTATACTCAGCCCCAGCATTTT. Amino acid sequence: CASSEPVYTQPQHF.

There are many counts of this clone. V gene TRBV5-1 combines with J gene TRBJ2-7; 9 bases fit TRBD1. Trimming cost V 1 base and J 4 bases; bases outside gene matches: 9. The length of the CDR3 is 16 residues. In germline, CDR1 is SGHRS, CDR2 YFSETQ. The CDR3 DNA sequence: TGCGCCAGCAGCTTGTCCGGACAGGGGATCTCGTACGAGCAGTACTTC. It is translated as CASSLSGQGISYEQYF.

This clone has at least ten counts. A much larger clonotype is one base distant, so this may be a read error. In DNA, the CDR3 is TGCAGTGCTGGGCTAGCGTATAAGCAGTTCTTC. As protein: CSAGLAYKQFF. This chain links TRBV20-1 with TRBJ2-1; D is perhaps TRBD2 (6 bases). Per germline, CDR1 DFQATT and CDR2 SNEGSKA (reference sequence). V was clipped by 5 bases and J by 11 bases, with 13 bases between them. This CDR3 is 11 amino acids long.

The sample holds a few counts of this clone. A read error may explain this, as a much larger clone is one base away. The chain joins TRBV11-2 to TRBJ2-1; TRBD2 might be the D (5 bases). Trimming took 0 bases from V and 15 from J, leaving 15 bases between them. Germline V gene lookup returns CDR1 SGHAT and CDR2 FQNNGV. The CDR3 has 13 amino acids. CDR3 sequence: CASSLEFSRRWFF. The DNA for the CDR3 is TGTGCCAGCAGCTTAGAATTCAGCAGGAGGTGGTTCTTC.

The sample holds one count of this clone. This sample also contains other DNA sequences that code for the same CDR3. The V and J genes are TRBV5-1 and TRBJ2-3; D ambiguous. In germline, CDR1 is SGHRS, CDR2 YFSETQ. V was clipped by 5 bases and J by 2 bases, with 18 bases between them. The CDR3 extends over 16 amino acids. The CDR3 loop reads CASRAIAGTTTDTQYF. The CDR3 coding sequence is TGCGCCAGCAGGGCCATAGCTGGTACCACCACAGATACGCAGTATTTT. Based on the CDR3 plus reference TRBV5-1 and TRBJ2-3, the full variable domain is KAGVTQTPRYLIKTRGQQVTLSCSPISGHRSVSWYQQTPGQGLQFLFEYFSETQRNKGNFPGRFSGRQFSNSRSEMNVSTLELGDSALYLCASRAIAGTTTDTQYFGPGTRLTVL.

This clone turned up a few times. V usage is TRBV6-1 and J usage is TRBJ2-6; D ambiguous. Germline CDR1 reads MNHNS; CDR2 reads SASEGT. The CDR3 length is 17 residues. Trimming left V 2 bases short and J 0 bases short, with 11 bases between. DNA for the CDR3: TGTGCCAGCAGTGAACGTCGTTATATCTCTGGGGCCAACGTCCTGACTTTC. It encodes CASSERRYISGANVLTF.

This clone was counted at least ten times. A much larger clone lies one base from this, so it may be a read error. The gene calls are TRBV7-2 and TRBJ2-1, with TRBD2 as a possible D gene (6 bases). Trimming took 7 bases from V and 7 from J, leaving 14 bases between them. The length of the CDR3 is 13 residues. CDR1 is SGHTA, CDR2 FQGNSA, per germline. This CDR3 reads CASNLTSWNEQFF. CDR3 DNA: TGTGCCAGCAACTTGACTAGTTGGAATGAGCAGTTCTTC.

This clone appeared many times. The V gene is TRBV10-3, the J gene TRBJ1-2; a possible D gene is TRBD1 (6 bases). Trimming removed 2 bases at V and 4 bases at J, with 14 bases between. This CDR3 comprises 15 residues. Germline V gene lookup returns CDR1 ENHRY and CDR2 SYGVKD. The CDR3 here is CAISEQSRTVYGYTF. The CDR3 DNA follows: TGTGCCATCAGTGAGCAGTCCCGGACAGTCTATGGCTACACCTTC.

With regard to this clone: This may be a read error: a much more frequent sequence differs by one nucleotide. This sequence joins TRBV7-2 and TRBJ2-1, with a possible D match to TRBD2 (6 bases). The CDR3 runs to 13 residues. Germline V gene data show CDR1 as SGHTA and CDR2 as FQGNSA. The CDR3 sequence is CAGSLPGLNEQFF. The CDR3 DNA is TGTGCCGGCAGCTTACCGGGACTGAATGAGCAGTTCTTC. The whole variable domain, filled in from reference TRBV7-2 and TRBJ2-1, reads GAGVSQSPSNKVTEKGKDVELRCDPISGHTALYWYRQSLGQGLEFLIYFQGNSAPDKSGLPSDRFSAERTGGSVSTLTIQRTQQEDSAVYLCAGSLPGLNEQFFGPGTRLTVL.

This clone was counted ten times or more. CDR3 sequence (DNA): TGCAGCGTTGCCTCTCTTAGATATGGCTACACCTTC. This gives the protein CSVASLRYGYTF. The chain links TRBV29-1 to TRBJ1-2; D unresolved. Germline V CDR1 and CDR2: SQVTM, ANQGSEA. This CDR3 comprises 12 residues. The V and J ends lost 4 bases and 5 bases respectively, with 11 bases between them.

There are many counts of this clone. The chain combines TRBV27 with TRBJ2-4; no clear D gene. The CDR3 consists of 14 residues. The germline V and J ends were trimmed by 4 bases and 10 bases, with 17 bases remaining between them. Germline V gene sequence: CDR1 MNHEY, CDR2 SMNVEV (reference sequence). The CDR3 spells CASSSDLENMIQYF. The CDR3 DNA reads as TGTGCCAGCAGTTCGGACCTCGAAAACATGATTCAGTACTTC.

This clone was recorded at least ten times. The chain couples TRBV28 to TRBJ1-2; D is undetermined. The CDR3 contains 11 residues. The germline V and J ends were trimmed by 4 bases and 5 bases, with 5 bases remaining between them. CDR1 is MDHEN, CDR2 SYDVKM, per germline. The CDR3 nucleotides are TGTGCCAGCAGTTACGGTTATGGCTACACCTTC. Its protein product is CASSYGYGYTF.

The chain combines TRBV11-2 with TRBJ1-2, with a possible D match to TRBD1 (5 bases). The CDR3 is made up of 17 amino acids. CDR1 and CDR2 (germline): SGHAT, FQNNGV. Trimming took off 3 bases at V and 4 bases at J, with 21 bases between the two ends. The CDR3 here is CASSFGALRRGPYGYTF. CDR3 coding DNA: TGTGCCAGCAGCTTTGGGGCACTCAGGAGGGGCCCCTATGGCTACACCTTC.

About this clone itself: This sequence may be a read error, since a much larger clone differs from it by one base. The V gene is TRBV11-1, the J gene TRBJ2-3; no clear D gene. The CDR3 runs 15 residues. V was shortened by 6 bases and J by 1 base, with 14 bases between the two germline ends. CDR1 and CDR2 (germline): SGHAT, FQDESV (reference sequence). This CDR3 is CASRSKVGRTDTQYF. The CDR3 nucleotides are TGTGCCAGCAGGTCCAAGGTAGGACGCACAGATACGCAGTATTTT.

This clone occurred many times. The chain couples TRBV2 to TRBJ1-3; the D is unclear. The germline V gene has CDR1 SNHLY and CDR2 FYNNEI. The CDR3 loop spans 14 amino acids. V dropped 7 bases and J dropped 4 bases, with 14 bases sitting between them. The CDR3 bases are TGTGCCAGCATGGGCCCGTCTATAGGAAACACCATATATTTT. Its translation: CASMGPSIGNTIYF.

This clone has only a few counts. The chain uses TRBV27 and TRBJ1-1; TRBD1 aligns across 8 bases. Germline V gives CDR1 MNHEY, CDR2 SMNVEV (reference sequence). V shed 5 bases, J shed 2 bases, and the junction held 4 bases outside the gene matches. The CDR3 runs 14 residues. The CDR3 DNA is TGTGCCAGCAGTCAGGGACAGGTTAACACTGAAGCTTTCTTT. The encoded protein is CASSQGQVNTEAFF.

In its sample, this clone was seen once. One end of the junction does not line up with germline, which may come from a read error. The chain couples TRBV18 to TRBJ2-7; D is unresolved. Per the germline V gene, CDR1 is KGHSH and CDR2 is LQKENI. CDR3 size: 14 residues. The CDR3 reads CASSPSTRINEQYF. In DNA, the CDR3 is TGTGCCAGCTCACCGTCTACGCGCATTAACGAGCAGTACTTT. Looking up the rest from reference TRBV18 and TRBJ2-7 gives the full variable domain: NAGVMQNPRHLVRRRGQEARLRCSPMKGHSHVYWYRQLPEEGLKFMVYLQKENIIDESGMPKERFSAEFPKEGPSILRIQQVVRGDSAAYFCASSPSTRINEQYFGPGTRLTVT.

This clone was detected ten times or more. A much larger clone differs by one base, so this may be a read error. This chain joins TRBV5-1 and TRBJ2-5, with D possibly TRBD2 on 6 matching bases. V dropped 1 base and J dropped 7 bases, with 17 bases sitting between them. The CDR3 is made up of 15 amino acids. Germline CDR1 reads SGHRS; CDR2 reads YFSETQ. CDR3: CASSLSGVILGTQYF. The CDR3 DNA reads as TGCGCCAGCAGCTTGTCGGGAGTAATCCTAGGGACCCAGTACTTC.

In this sample, this clone turned up a few times. This could be a read error, since a much larger clone is one nucleotide away. Other DNA sequences in the sample encode the same CDR3. The chain recombines TRBV20-1 with TRBJ2-5, with D possibly being TRBD2 (6 bases). V lost 3 bases and J lost 2, with 19 bases in between. The germline V gene has CDR1 DFQATT and CDR2 SNEGSKA (reference sequence). The CDR3 totals 16 residues. The CDR3 loop is CSARALATRGQETQYF. The CDR3 coding sequence is TGCAGTGCTAGGGCGCTAGCGACAAGAGGACAAGAGACCCAGTACTTC.

This clone was recorded many times. V usage is TRBV5-1 and J usage is TRBJ2-5; the D gene is possibly TRBD2 (6 bases). Germline V lookup: CDR1 SGHRS, CDR2 YFSETQ. V shed 2 bases and J shed 4 bases, with 12 bases lying between them. CDR3 size: 14 residues. The CDR3 sequence is CASSFGGTPETQYF. CDR3 nucleotides: TGCGCCAGCAGCTTTGGCGGGACCCCAGAGACCCAGTACTTC.